This T cell receptor (beta chain) was observed in a study of blood T cell repertoires in COVID-19. Study-level information: Some COVID-19 samples were acute and others convalescent; all came from the United States, Italy and Spain. T cells, B-cell-depleted T cells, or PBMCs provided the cDNA or gDNA that served as material.

The germline V and J ends were trimmed by 7 bases and 2 bases, with 14 bases remaining between them. The CDR3 runs 14 residues. Germline lookup yields CDR1 LNHDA and CDR2 SQIVND (reference sequence). This clone was recorded only once. Authors' processing steps: Reference gene primer amplification gave estimated nucleated cell counts. Libraries were prepared by immunoSEQ multiplex PCR; TCRdb keeps only in-frame clonotypes and omits some of them. Clonal size and the V and J genes are those of that table, whereas D and trimming came from the DNA. The sample lists about 180,000 clones; over 75% were seen once. Seattle researchers signed up patients amid active infection and tracked them longitudinally.

The receptor was derived from a person between 65 and 79 years old with COVID-19, enrolled during active disease. The V gene is TRBV19, the J gene TRBJ2-5, with a possible D match to TRBD1 (6 bases). The specimen sequenced was peripheral blood. This chain's CDR3 is CASNHGTLQETQYF. CDR3 in DNA: TGTGCCAGTAACCACGGGACACTTCAAGAGACCCAGTACTTC.